The count of the clone carrying this T cell receptor (beta chain) is one. At one end, the junction sequence differs from germline, possibly due to a read error. Semi-nested PCR with Nested Universal Primer A followed constant-region reverse priming of full-length variable regions. TCRdb re-analysed the 5' RACE reads in MiXCR, keeping a single row per CDR3 protein. The table lists approximately 40,000 distinct CDR3 sequences, roughly 31% of them singletons, with 4% to 5% in the top ten. Germline values: CDR1 LGHNA, CDR2 YSLEER. This CDR3 is built from 15 residues. CD4+CD45RO+CD25- cells were isolated as memory CD4+ T cells.

This TCR was recovered from a female donor with breast cancer. The chain combines TRBV4-3 with TRBJ2-5; D possibly uses TRBD1 or TRBD2 (5 bases each). Input material: tumor-infiltrating memory CD4+ T cells sorted from the breast tumor. Subset specified: memory CD4+ T cells, CD4+CD45RO+CD25-. The CDR3 coding sequence is TGCGCCGGCAGCCAAGACGTCCAGGGCGGGGAGACCCAGTACTTC. It is translated as CAGSQDVQGGETQYF.